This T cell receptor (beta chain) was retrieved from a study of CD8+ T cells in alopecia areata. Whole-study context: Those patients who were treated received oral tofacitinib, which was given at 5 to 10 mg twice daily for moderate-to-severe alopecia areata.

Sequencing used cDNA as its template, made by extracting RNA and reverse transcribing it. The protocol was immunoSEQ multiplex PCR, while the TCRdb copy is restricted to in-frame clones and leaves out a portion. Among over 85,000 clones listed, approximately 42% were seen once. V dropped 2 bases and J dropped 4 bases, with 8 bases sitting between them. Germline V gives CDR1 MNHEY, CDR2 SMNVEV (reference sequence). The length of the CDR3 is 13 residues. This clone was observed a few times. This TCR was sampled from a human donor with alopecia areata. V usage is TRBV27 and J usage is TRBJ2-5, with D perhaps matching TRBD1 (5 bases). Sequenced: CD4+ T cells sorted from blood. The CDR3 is CASSLIQGETQYF. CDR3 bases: TGTGCCAGCAGTTTAATCCAGGGAGAGACCCAGTACTTC.